This is a list of T cell receptor beta chains from one sample in a study of CD4 and CD8 cells across lung adenocarcinoma regions. TCRdb processed the PCR reads anew with MiXCR; each CDR3 protein has one entry. The sample lists thousands of distinct CDR3 sequences, 60% occurring once. Material for sequencing was CD4+ T cells from the center of a lung tumor. Source of these receptors: a male donor with lung adenocarcinoma. The CD4 and CD8 labels of this study may be unreliable. Both conserved end residues are part of each CDR3. A D gene is named only where the DNA matches it firmly. Part of the rows lack a size; the others show once, few, many or a class for expanded clones.

D gene	V gene	J gene	clone size	CDR3 length	CDR3 DNA	CDR3 protein
NA	TRBV27	TRBJ2-7	NA	14	TGTGCGGGCAGTGGGGGGTGTGACAAAGATACGCAGTACTTC	CAGSGGCDKDTQYF
NA	TRBV6-1	TRBJ1-1	medium-sized	13	TGTGCCAGCAGTGGACGGTCGGGGACTGAAGCTTTCTTT	CASSGRSGTEAFF
TRBD2	TRBV27	TRBJ2-7	once	15	TGTGCCAGCAGGCCCCACAGCGGGGGGACCTACGAGCAGTACTTC	CASRPHSGGTYEQYF
NA	TRBV27	TRBJ2-3	NA	13	TGTGCCAGGGGCCGGACCCGTACAGATACGCAGTATTTT	CARGRTRTDTQYF
NA	TRBV12-3/TRBV12-4	TRBJ1-6	NA	12	TGTGCCAGCAGTTTCGTAAATTCACCCCTCCACTTT	CASSFVNSPLHF
NA	TRBV6-1	TRBJ2-3	NA	16	TGTGCCAGCACTGAGACGGCTGGGGACGCCAAGAGTACGCAGTATTTT	CASTETAGDAKSTQYF
NA	TRBV6-1	TRBJ2-2	few	17	TGTGCCAGCAGTCGCCCTCGGGACGGGAGCTCCTACGATGAGCTGTTTTTT	CASSRPRDGSSYDELFF
NA	TRBV6-1	TRBJ2-7	NA	16	TGTGCCAGCAGTGAACAGGGACCGACAGGATCCTACGAGCAGTACTTC	CASSEQGPTGSYEQYF
TRBD2	TRBV10-3	TRBJ2-1	NA	16	TGTGCCACCCCAAGCCCTCAGAGCGGGGGGTACAATGCGCAGTTCTTC	CATPSPQSGGYNAQFF
NA	TRBV11-3	TRBJ2-3	NA	17	TGTGCCAGCAGCTTAGGATTCCGGGGGCGCCGCACAGATACGCAGTATTTT	CASSLGFRGRRTDTQYF
NA	TRBV6-1	TRBJ2-4	NA	14	TGTGCCAGCAGGGGGCAGGGCGCCAAAAATACGCAGTACTTC	CASRGQGAKNTQYF
TRBD2	TRBV7-2	TRBJ2-1	few	21	TGTGCCAGCAGCTCTCTGAGGGGTAGCGGGGCCTTCCTTTCCTCCTACAATGAGCAGTTCTTC	CASSSLRGSGAFLSSYNEQFF
NA	TRBV10-1	TRBJ2-1	once	14	TGCGCCAGCAGTGCCATCGGAAGGGGGGGTGAGCAGTTCTTC	CASSAIGRGGEQFF
NA	TRBV11-1	TRBJ2-5	NA	13	TGTGCCAGCAGCCAAGATCCGCAAGAGACCCAGTACTTC	CASSQDPQETQYF
NA	TRBV6-1	TRBJ2-6	NA	15	TGTGCCAGCATGTGGCGGTTTCCTGGGGCCAACGTCCTGAACTTC	CASMWRFPGANVLNF
NA	TRBV7-2	TRBJ2-7	NA	14	TGTGCCAGCAGCTTAGACCAGGGCTCCTACGAGCAGTACTTC	CASSLDQGSYEQYF
NA	TRBV6-1	TRBJ1-1	large	14	TGTGCCAGCCGAAGGGGGAATTTGGACACTGAAGCTTTCTTT	CASRRGNLDTEAFF
NA	TRBV6-1	TRBJ1-1	large	12	TGTGCCAGCCGAGGGGGGGTGTCTGAAGCTTTCTTT	CASRGGVSEAFF
NA	TRBV6-5	TRBJ2-2	large	15	TGTGCCAGTTCCGCAGGGGGGGGGAACACCGGGGAGCTGTTTTTT	CASSAGGGNTGELFF
TRBD2	TRBV6-4	TRBJ2-1	medium-sized	14	TGTGCCAGCAGTGTGCGGGAGGGTTACAATGAGCAGTTCTTC	CASSVREGYNEQFF
NA	TRBV3-1	TRBJ1-5	NA	18	TGTGCCAGCAGCCCAAATTCGATGGCAACAGGATACAATCAGCCCCAGCATTTT	CASSPNSMATGYNQPQHF
NA	TRBV6-1	TRBJ2-7	NA	16	TGTGCCAGCAGCGAAATCCCCCTTAAGTCCCTCCACGAGCAGTACTTC	CASSEIPLKSLHEQYF
TRBD1	TRBV6-5	TRBJ2-7	NA	14	TGTGCCAGCAGTTTGGCCCAGGGGGCGGGGGAGCAGTACTTC	CASSLAQGAGEQYF
NA	TRBV25-1	TRBJ2-3	NA	16	TGTGCCAGTGCTGCGCCAGCGGGCCGGCCTAGAGATACGCAGTATTTC	CASAAPAGRPRDTQYF
NA	TRBV11-1	TRBJ2-7	NA	11	TGTGCCAGCAGCACCTACTACGAGCAGTACTTC	CASSTYYEQYF
NA	TRBV25-1	TRBJ2-1	large	15	TGTGCCAGCAGTTTACTGCAGGGGTCCTACAATGAGCAGTTCTTC	CASSLLQGSYNEQFF
TRBD2	TRBV6-1	TRBJ2-2	NA	17	TGTGCCAGCAGTCGCCCTCGGGACGGGAGGTCCTACGGGGAGCTGTTTTTT	CASSRPRDGRSYGELFF
NA	TRBV5-1	TRBJ2-3	NA	14	TGCGCCGGCAGCGCGGGCAGGGCCGCCGAGACGCAGTATTTT	CAGSAGRAAETQYF
NA	TRBV6-1	TRBJ1-1	NA	12	TGTGCCAGCAGTGAATCGCGGACTGAAGCTTTCTTT	CASSESRTEAFF
TRBD2	TRBV11-2	TRBJ2-4	once	14	TGTGCGGGCAGCGGGGCTCGTGACAAAGACATTCAGTACTTC	CAGSGARDKDIQYF
TRBD2	TRBV12-3/TRBV12-4	TRBJ2-1	NA	15	TGTGCCAGCAGGGACCGGACTAGCGGGAGCTATGAGCAGTTCTTC	CASRDRTSGSYEQFF
TRBD2	TRBV6-1	TRBJ2-5	NA	14	TGTGCCAGCAGTGAAGGGGGGGGTCCGGAGACCCAGTACTTC	CASSEGGGPETQYF
NA	TRBV11-3	TRBJ2-7	NA	17	TGTGCCAGCAGCTTAGATCAAAGCAGGCTTAGCTCCTACGAGCAGTACTTC	CASSLDQSRLSSYEQYF
NA	TRBV7-2	TRBJ2-1	NA	13	TGTGCCAGCAGCTTAGCGGAGTTGGATGAGCAGTTCTTC	CASSLAELDEQFF
NA	TRBV6-5	TRBJ1-1	once	15	TGTGCCAGCAGTTACTCTTGGCGCACTAACACTGAAGCTTTCTTT	CASSYSWRTNTEAFF
NA	TRBV10-1	TRBJ2-1	NA	12	TGCGCCAGCAGCCAAATCGCCGATGAGCAGTTCTTC	CASSQIADEQFF
NA	TRBV3-1	TRBJ2-2	few	16	TGTGCCAGCAGCCAAGATCCAGGGTGGGAAGCCGGGGAGCTGTTTTTT	CASSQDPGWEAGELFF
NA	TRBV10-3	TRBJ2-4	NA	16	TGTGCCATCAGCGCCCGGGGGCCGGGAGACAAGGATACGCAGTACTTC	CAISARGPGDKDTQYF
NA	TRBV7-8	TRBJ2-3	NA	14	TGTGCCAGCAGCTTAGCAGTTCAGGGCGGTACGCAGTATTTT	CASSLAVQGGTQYF
TRBD1	TRBV10-3	TRBJ1-6	medium-sized	15	TGTGCCATCAGCCGGACAGGTCCCGATAATTCACCCCTCCACTTT	CAISRTGPDNSPLHF